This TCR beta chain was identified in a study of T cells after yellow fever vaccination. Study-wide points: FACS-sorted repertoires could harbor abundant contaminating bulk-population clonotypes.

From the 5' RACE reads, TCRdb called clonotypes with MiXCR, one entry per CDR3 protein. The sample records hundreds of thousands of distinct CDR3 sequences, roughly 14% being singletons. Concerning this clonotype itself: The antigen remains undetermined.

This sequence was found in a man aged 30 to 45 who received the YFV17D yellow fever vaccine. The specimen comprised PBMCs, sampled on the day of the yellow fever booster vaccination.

CDR3 coding DNA: TGCAGCGTACTCGGGACAGGGGTTTTTGATACGCAGTATTTT. This sequence encodes CSVLGTGVFDTQYF. The V and J genes are TRBV29-1 and TRBJ2-3; 10 bases fit TRBD1. J lost 6 bases, V lost 6 bases, and 9 bases had no gene match. The CDR3 loop spans 14 amino acids. Germline V gives CDR1 SQVTM, CDR2 ANQGSEA.